This T cell receptor beta chain was documented in a study of T-cell memory formation after mild COVID-19 (dated by TCRdb to 2020 to 2023). The study in broad terms: Most TCR sequence clusters were specific to one of the two donors. In a couple of donors, T-cell clones that expanded and contracted after mild COVID-19 were tracked by sequencing TCRalpha and TCRbeta repertoires over time. Two young, previously healthy adult volunteers, one female and one male, were included in the cohort. General conclusions and limits of the study: Contracting CD4+ clones appeared mostly in the CM and EM memory subsets, whereas CD8+ clones were enriched in EMRA. Balanced CD4/CD8 phenotypes were observed for clones contracting from day 15 to 85, whereas a bias towards CD4+ was observed for a second wave of clones expanding from day 15 to 37. Only a couple of mild cases were covered by the study, and larger cohorts that include severe cases with pre-infection samples were considered necessary. The second-wave clones that peaked on day 37 were not confirmed to be SARS-CoV-2 specific. Some responding clones were found in pre-infection memory, which suggests that pre-existing cross-reactive memory T cells took part in the SARS-CoV-2 response.

Ficoll-Paque density gradient centrifugation was the method used to isolate PBMCs. The germline V gene sets CDR1 to MNHEY and CDR2 to SVGAGI. The CDR3, cysteine through phenylalanine, is 12 amino acids long. This entry keeps only the CDR3 DNA: 36 bases, framed from base 1. Here V drops 2 bases and J drops 9 bases, and the junction holds 3 bases not matched to any gene. The data were produced on an Illumina NovaSeq 6000. cDNA libraries for TCRalpha and TCRbeta were prepared by 5'RACE using constant-segment primers, with sample barcodes and unique molecular identifiers added. Trizol reagent was used to extract RNA from every sample. Amplification of the libraries took two PCR steps, and the second step added a second sample barcode plus Illumina TruSeq adapters. Sequencing of libraries was performed on an Illumina NovaSeq with 2 x 150 bp paired-end reads. The original pipeline was this. Demultiplexing of reads and collapsing into UMI-guided consensus sequences were performed with migec v1.2.7. Using mixcr v2.1.11, UMI consensuses were aligned to TRA and TRB V and J templates and then assembled into clonotypes. A clonotype was counted as expanded or contracted only if both edgeR and NoisET called the change significant, with noise models trained on biological replicates. edgeR calls used a false discovery rate-adjusted p below 0.01 and a log2 fold-change threshold of 1. As an exploratory analysis of dynamics, max-normalized trajectories of the 1000 most abundant clonotypes were examined by PCA with hierarchical clustering. Separately sequenced CD4+ and CD8+ repertoires were used to assign the CD4 or CD8 phenotype of responding clones. TCRdb reran the public reads through fastp at Q25 and MiXCR, keeping productive beta chains. Rows matching on CDR3 protein sequence are summarized as one entry with the most common DNA and genes. TCRdb's processing, not the authors' own work, is the source of the V and J calls. A total of 50,000 or so distinct CDR3 sequences appear in this sample, approximately 9% of them only once. Jointly, the top ten make up about an eighth of the sample.

This clonotype came up a few times. The antigen this receptor binds is unknown. No much larger clonotype is one base removed from it; base qualities were not supplied. What was sequenced was PBMCs or a T cell subset sorted from them (not recorded which). The TCR sequence derives from an adult woman who had mild COVID-19 (a few samples of this study predate the infection). The sample titles of this study are shuffled in the database, so cell type and time point are left out; the donor was told from shared clones. The V gene is TRBV6-5 and the J gene is TRBJ1-1, and TRBD1 matches 7 of the central bases. The DNA reads TGTGCCAGCAGTTACGAGGGACAGAAAGCTTTCTTT. Its protein reads: CASSYEGQKAFF.